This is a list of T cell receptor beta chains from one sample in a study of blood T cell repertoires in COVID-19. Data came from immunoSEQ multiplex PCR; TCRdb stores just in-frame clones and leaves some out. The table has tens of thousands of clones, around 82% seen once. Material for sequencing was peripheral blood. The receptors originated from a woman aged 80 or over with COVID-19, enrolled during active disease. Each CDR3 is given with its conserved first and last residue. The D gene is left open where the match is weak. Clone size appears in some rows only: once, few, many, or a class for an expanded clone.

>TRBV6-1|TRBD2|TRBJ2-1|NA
CASSAALAGGTNNEQFF
TGTGCCAGCAGTGCAGCCCTAGCGGGAGGGACTAACAATGAGCAGTTCTTC
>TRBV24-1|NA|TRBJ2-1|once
CATSDLSAGKGYNEQFF
TGTGCCACCAGTGATTTATCCGCAGGGAAGGGGTACAATGAGCAGTTCTTC
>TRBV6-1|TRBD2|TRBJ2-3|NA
CASSGRTSGSIRDTQYF
TGTGCCAGCAGTGGGAGGACTAGCGGGAGTATTAGAGATACGCAGTATTTT
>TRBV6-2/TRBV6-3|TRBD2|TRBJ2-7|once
CASSPLAGGPLEQYF
TGTGCCAGCAGTCCACTAGCGGGAGGCCCCCTCGAGCAGTACTTC
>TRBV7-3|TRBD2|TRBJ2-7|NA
CASSLRAGGPEQYF
TGTGCCAGCAGCTTAAGAGCGGGAGGGCCCGAGCAGTACTTC
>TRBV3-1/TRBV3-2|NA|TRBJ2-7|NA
CASSRHSYEQYF
TGTGCCAGCAGCCGCCACAGCTACGAGCAGTACTTC
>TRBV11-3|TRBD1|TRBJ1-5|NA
CASSFSGQDPNQPQHF
TGTGCCAGCAGCTTTTCCGGACAGGACCCCAATCAGCCCCAGCATTTT
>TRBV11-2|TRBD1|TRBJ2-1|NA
CASSSEGTGTPNNEQFF
TGTGCCAGCAGCTCAGAGGGGACAGGGACCCCCAACAATGAGCAGTTCTTC
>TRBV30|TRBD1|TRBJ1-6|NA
CAQGDTPLHF
TGTGCCCAGGGGGATACACCCCTCCACTTT
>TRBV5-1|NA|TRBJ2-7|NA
CASSLDAGGPYEQYF
TGCGCCAGCAGCTTGGACGCAGGAGGCCCCTACGAGCAGTACTTC
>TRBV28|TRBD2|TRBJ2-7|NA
CASSTPTSGREGQYF
TGTGCCAGCAGCACTCCGACTAGCGGGAGGGAGGGGCAGTACTTC
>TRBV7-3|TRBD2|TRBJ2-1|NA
CASSLNGGSSYNEQFF
TGTGCCAGCAGCTTAAACGGCGGGAGCTCCTACAATGAGCAGTTCTTC
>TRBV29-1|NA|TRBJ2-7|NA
CSVDLTGTYEQYF
TGCAGCGTTGATTTGACAGGGACTTACGAGCAGTACTTC
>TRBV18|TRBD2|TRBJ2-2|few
CASSPTSGITGELFF
TGTGCCAGCTCGCCGACTAGCGGGATCACCGGGGAGCTGTTTTTT
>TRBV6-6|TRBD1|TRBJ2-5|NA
CASRTGQGGGETQYF
TGTGCCAGCAGGACGGGACAGGGGGGAGGAGAGACCCAGTACTTC
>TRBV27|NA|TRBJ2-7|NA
CASSYAGRSYEQYF
TGTGCCAGCAGTTATGCAGGGCGCTCCTACGAGCAGTACTTC
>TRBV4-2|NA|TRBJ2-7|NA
CASSQAGGPTYEQYF
TGTGCCAGCAGCCAAGCTGGAGGGCCCACGTACGAGCAGTACTTC
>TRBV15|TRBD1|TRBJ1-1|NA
CATSRAGTGNTEAFF
TGTGCCACCAGCAGAGCCGGGACAGGGAACACTGAAGCTTTCTTT
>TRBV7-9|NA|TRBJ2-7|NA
CASTRGQTYEQYF
TGTGCCAGCACCCGAGGTCAAACCTACGAGCAGTACTTC
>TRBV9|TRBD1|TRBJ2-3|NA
CASSWDSRTDTQYF
TGTGCCAGCAGCTGGGACAGTCGCACAGATACGCAGTATTTT
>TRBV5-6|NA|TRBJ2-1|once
CASSYVSTYNEQFF
TGTGCCAGCAGCTATGTCAGTACCTACAATGAGCAGTTCTTC
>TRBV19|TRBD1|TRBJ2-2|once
CASSPGTGNTGELFF
TGTGCCAGTAGTCCCGGGACAGGGAACACCGGGGAGCTGTTTTTT
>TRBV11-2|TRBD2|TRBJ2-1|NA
CASSLLSGSHNEQFF
TGTGCCAGCAGCTTGCTTAGCGGGAGCCACAATGAGCAGTTCTTC
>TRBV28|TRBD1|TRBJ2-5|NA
CASSFNTGGKETQYF
TGTGCCAGCAGTTTTAACACAGGGGGAAAAGAGACCCAGTACTTC
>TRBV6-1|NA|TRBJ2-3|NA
CASSEANRRTDTQYF
TGTGCCAGCAGTGAAGCGAACAGACGCACAGATACGCAGTATTTT
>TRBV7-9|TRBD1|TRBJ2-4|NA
CASSLGTGEVDIQYF
TGTGCCAGCAGCTTAGGGACAGGGGAGGTGGACATTCAGTACTTC
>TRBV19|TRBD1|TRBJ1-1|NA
CASSMGQRNTEAFF
TGTGCCAGTAGTATGGGACAGCGGAACACTGAAGCTTTCTTT
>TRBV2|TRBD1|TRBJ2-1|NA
CASSEEQGAYNEQFF
TGTGCCAGCAGTGAAGAACAGGGGGCCTACAATGAGCAGTTCTTC
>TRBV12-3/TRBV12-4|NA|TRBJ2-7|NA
CASSWSSSYEQYF
TGTGCCAGCAGTTGGAGTAGCTCCTACGAGCAGTACTTC
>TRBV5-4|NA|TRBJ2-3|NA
CATTVKAVTDTQYF
TGTGCCACCACGGTAAAAGCGGTCACAGATACGCAGTATTTT
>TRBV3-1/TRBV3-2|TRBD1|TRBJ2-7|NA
CASGRGLYEQYF
TGTGCCAGCGGCAGGGGGCTTTACGAGCAGTACTTC
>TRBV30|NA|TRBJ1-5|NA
CAWSALQGQPQHF
TGTGCCTGGAGTGCCCTCCAGGGTCAGCCCCAGCATTTT
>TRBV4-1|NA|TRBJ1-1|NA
CASSPRQLNTEAFF
TGCGCCAGCAGCCCTAGACAGCTGAACACTGAAGCTTTCTTT
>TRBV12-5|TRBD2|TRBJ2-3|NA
CASGIGGGRGISTDTQYF
TGTGCTAGTGGTATTGGCGGCGGGAGGGGTATTAGCACAGATACGCAGTATTTT
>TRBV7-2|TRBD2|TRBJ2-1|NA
CASSFLAGMRNEQFF
TGTGCCAGCAGCTTCCTAGCGGGAATGAGGAATGAGCAGTTCTTC
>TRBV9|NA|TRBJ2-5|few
CASSAPGAGELETQYF
TGTGCCAGCAGCGCTCCGGGGGCGGGAGAGTTAGAGACCCAGTACTTC
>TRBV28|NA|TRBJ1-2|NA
CASSYPGHLFYGYTF
TGTGCCAGCAGTTACCCGGGACACCTATTCTATGGCTACACCTTC
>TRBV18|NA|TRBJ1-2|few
CASSPPLGVAYGYTF
TGTGCCAGCTCACCACCTTTAGGGGTGGCCTATGGCTACACCTTC
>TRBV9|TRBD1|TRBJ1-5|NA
CASSYGTGDNQPQHF
TGTGCCAGCAGCTACGGTACAGGGGACAATCAGCCCCAGCATTTT
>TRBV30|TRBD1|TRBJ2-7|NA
CAWRHDRASEQYF
TGTGCCTGGAGGCACGACAGGGCGAGTGAGCAGTACTTC
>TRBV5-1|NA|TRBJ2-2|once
CASSSLQTNTGELFF
TGCGCCAGCAGCAGTTTACAGACCAACACCGGGGAGCTGTTTTTT
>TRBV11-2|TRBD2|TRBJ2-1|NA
CASSLSSGINNEQFF
TGTGCCAGCAGCTTATCTAGCGGGATTAACAATGAGCAGTTCTTC
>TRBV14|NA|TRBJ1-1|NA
CASSQVSGKATEAFF
TGTGCCAGCAGCCAAGTATCAGGGAAAGCCACTGAAGCTTTCTTT